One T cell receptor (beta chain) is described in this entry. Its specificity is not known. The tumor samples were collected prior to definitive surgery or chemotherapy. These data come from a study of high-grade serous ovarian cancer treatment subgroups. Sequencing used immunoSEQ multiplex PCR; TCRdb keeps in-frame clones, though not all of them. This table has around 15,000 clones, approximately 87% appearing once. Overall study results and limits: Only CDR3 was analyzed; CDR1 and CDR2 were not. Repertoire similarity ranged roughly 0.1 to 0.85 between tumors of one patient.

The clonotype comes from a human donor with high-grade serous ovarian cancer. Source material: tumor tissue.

The CDR3 sequence: CASSQALRARTDTQYF. The CDR3 region has the DNA TGCGCCAGCAGCCAAGCGTTGAGGGCTAGGACAGATACGCAGTATTTT. J is TRBJ2-3 and V is TRBV4-1, with D perhaps TRBD2 (5 bases). CDR1 is MGHRA, CDR2 YSYEKL, per germline. Deletions cut 1 base from V and 3 bases from J, with 14 bases between. The CDR3 extends over 16 amino acids.